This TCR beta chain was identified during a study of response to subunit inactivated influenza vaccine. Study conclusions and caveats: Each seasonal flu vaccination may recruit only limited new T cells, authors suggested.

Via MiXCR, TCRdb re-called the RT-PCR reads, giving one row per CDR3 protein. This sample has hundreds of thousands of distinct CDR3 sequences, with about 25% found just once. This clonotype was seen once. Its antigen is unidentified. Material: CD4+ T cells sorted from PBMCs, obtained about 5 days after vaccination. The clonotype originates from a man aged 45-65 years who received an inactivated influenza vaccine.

CDR3 sequence: CASSQSRNTEAFF. The CDR3 DNA reads TGTGCCAGCAGCCAGTCAAGGAACACTGAAGCTTTCTTT. V gene TRBV14 combines with J gene TRBJ1-1; D call uncertain. Germline CDR1 reads SGHDN; CDR2 reads FVKESK. The CDR3 is 13 amino acids. V gave up 3 bases and J gave up 1 base, with 6 bases separating them.